This T cell receptor (beta chain) derives from a study of CD8 T cells in ankylosing spondylitis. TCRdb processed the 5' RACE reads anew with MiXCR; each CDR3 protein has one entry. The top ten hold around 17% of the sample, which has around 390,000 distinct CDR3 sequences, under 25% seen once. This clonotype was seen only a few times. The antigen remains undetermined. General observations from the study: Blood from ankylosing spondylitis patients appeared to carry a characteristic roughly 8-variant TCR beta motif. Those disease-linked clones were CD8+; they were also relatively rare in peripheral blood. From matched ankylosing spondylitis synovial fluid, disease-linked clones were reportedly recovered at significantly enriched levels.

CDR3 length equals 13 residues. V lost 6 bases and J 5 bases, leaving 14 bases between the germline ends. The specimen sequenced was blood, either unsorted or a sorted T cell fraction (not recorded which). V and J are TRBV12-3 or TRBV12-4 and TRBJ2-7; TRBD1 might be the D (5 bases). This clonotype was sampled from a male donor with ankylosing spondylitis. CDR3 DNA: TGTGCCAGCAGCTCTTCAGGGTACAACGAGCAGTACTTC. It specifies CASSSSGYNEQYF.